The clone carrying this T cell receptor beta chain showed up just a few times. Its antigen is still unknown. Transcripts of RNA were the source for amplifying TCR beta CDR3 regions. First-round RT-PCR used HTBI primers; second-round multiplex PCR followed. TCRdb independently ran MiXCR on the multiplex PCR reads; one entry per CDR3 protein. The sample consists of hundreds of thousands of distinct CDR3 sequences, 40% of them appearing once. This sample stems from a study of Graves' ophthalmopathy and Graves' hyperthyroidism. Study outcomes and limitations: Among thyroid clonotypes expanded above 0.001 frequency, most also appeared in blood.

The sample taken for sequencing was peripheral blood. This receptor was taken from an adult man with Graves' ophthalmopathy.

This CDR3 reads CASSVSTLPGQGIMNTEAFF. The DNA of the CDR3 is TGTGCCAGCAGCGTATCTACACTTCCGGGACAGGGTATCATGAACACTGAAGCTTTCTTT. The chain combines TRBV9 with TRBJ1-1, with 9 positions matching TRBD1. CDR1 is SGDLS and CDR2 is YYNGEE in the germline V gene. After removal of 1 base from V and 0 bases from J, the junction contained 16 bases not matched to a gene. The CDR3 spans 20 residues.